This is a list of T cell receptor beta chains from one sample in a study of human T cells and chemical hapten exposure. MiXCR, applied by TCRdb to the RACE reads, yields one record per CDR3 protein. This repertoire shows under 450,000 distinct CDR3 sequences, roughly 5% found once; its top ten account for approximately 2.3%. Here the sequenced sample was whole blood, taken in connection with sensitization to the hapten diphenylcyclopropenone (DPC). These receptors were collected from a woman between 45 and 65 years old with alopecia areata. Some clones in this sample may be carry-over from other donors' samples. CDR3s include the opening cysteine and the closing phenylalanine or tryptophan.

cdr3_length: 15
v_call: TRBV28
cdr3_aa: CASSWDRGGAQPQHF

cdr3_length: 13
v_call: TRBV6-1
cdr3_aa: CASSEAPGHEQYF

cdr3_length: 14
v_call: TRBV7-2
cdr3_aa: CASSLAVQNYEQYF

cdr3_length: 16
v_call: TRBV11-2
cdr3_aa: CASSRSGGRGNQPQHF

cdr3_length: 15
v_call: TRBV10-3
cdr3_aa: CAISGRGSGTDTQYF

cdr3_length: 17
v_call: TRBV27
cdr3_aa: CASKAGQGLSGANVLTF

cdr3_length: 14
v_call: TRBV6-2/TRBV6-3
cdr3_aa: CASSYSGQQETQYF

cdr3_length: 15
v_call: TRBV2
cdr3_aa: CASSEYTGGDEKLFF

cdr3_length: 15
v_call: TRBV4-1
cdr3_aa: CASSQERGATYEQYF

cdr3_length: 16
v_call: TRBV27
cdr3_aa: CASSFVGGRGGETQYF

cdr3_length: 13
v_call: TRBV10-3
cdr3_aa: CAINPGGQDEQYF

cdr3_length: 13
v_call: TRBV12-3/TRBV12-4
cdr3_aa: CASTDGTPGTQYF

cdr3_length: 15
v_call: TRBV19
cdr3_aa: CASSLLKSLNEKLFF

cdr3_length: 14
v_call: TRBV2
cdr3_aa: CASRATSGRPEQYF

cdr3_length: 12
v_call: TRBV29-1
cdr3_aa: CSISSGENIQYF

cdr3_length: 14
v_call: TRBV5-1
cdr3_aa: CASSLGSGDQPQHF

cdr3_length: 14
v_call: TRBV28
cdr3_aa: CASSLAGSFYEQYF